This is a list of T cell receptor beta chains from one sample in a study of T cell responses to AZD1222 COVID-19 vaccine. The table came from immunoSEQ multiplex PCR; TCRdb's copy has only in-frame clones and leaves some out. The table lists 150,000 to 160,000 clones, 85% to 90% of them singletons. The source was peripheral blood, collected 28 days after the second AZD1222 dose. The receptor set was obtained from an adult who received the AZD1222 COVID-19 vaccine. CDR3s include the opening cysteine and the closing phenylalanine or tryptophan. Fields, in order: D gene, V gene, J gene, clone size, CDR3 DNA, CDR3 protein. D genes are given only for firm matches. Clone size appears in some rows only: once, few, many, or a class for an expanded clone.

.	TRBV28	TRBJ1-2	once	TGTGCCAGCAGCCGTTCCGGTGGCTTCGGGGGCTACACCTTC	CASSRSGGFGGYTF
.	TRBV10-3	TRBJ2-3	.	TGTGCCATCAATCAGGGAAAGACAGATACGCAGTATTTT	CAINQGKTDTQYF
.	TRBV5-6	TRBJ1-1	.	TGTGCCAGCAGCTTGGGGACCGCTGGGTACACTGAAGCTTTCTTT	CASSLGTAGYTEAFF
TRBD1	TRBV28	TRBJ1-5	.	TGTGCCAGCATCCGACAGGGGGGGATCAAGCCCCAGCATTTT	CASIRQGGIKPQHF
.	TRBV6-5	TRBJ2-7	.	TGTGCCAGCAGCACCCGGAGCCTAAGCAGCTACGAGCAGTACTTC	CASSTRSLSSYEQYF
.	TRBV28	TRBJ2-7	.	TGTGCCAGCAGTTTACCCGCTCGCACCTACGAGCAGTACTTC	CASSLPARTYEQYF
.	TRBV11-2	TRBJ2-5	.	TGTGCCAGCAGCTTCTCCGAGGGAGAGACCCAGTACTTC	CASSFSEGETQYF
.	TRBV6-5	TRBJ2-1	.	TGTGCCAGCAGACGGGACATCTGGGGGAATGAGCAGTTCTTC	CASRRDIWGNEQFF
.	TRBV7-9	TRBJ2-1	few	TGTGCCAGCAGATCCTACAATGAGCAGTTCTTC	CASRSYNEQFF
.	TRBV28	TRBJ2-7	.	TGTGCCAGCAGTTTACCGCGAGGCGGGCCGAGCTCCTACGAGCAGTACTTC	CASSLPRGGPSSYEQYF
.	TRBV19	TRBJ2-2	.	TGTGCCACCACCCTGGGCGGAACCGGGGAGCTGTTTTTT	CATTLGGTGELFF
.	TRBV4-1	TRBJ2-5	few	TGCGCCAGCAGCCAAGTTCTCAGCGGAGGGCTACAAGAGACCCAGTACTTC	CASSQVLSGGLQETQYF
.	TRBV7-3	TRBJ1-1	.	TGTGCCAGCAGCGCTAGTTGGAACACTGAAGCTTTCTTT	CASSASWNTEAFF
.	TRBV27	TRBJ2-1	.	TGTGCCAGCAGTTCCCACTGGCGGAACAATGAGCAGTTCTTC	CASSSHWRNNEQFF
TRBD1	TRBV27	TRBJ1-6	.	TGTGCCAGCAGTTCCCGCCCGCGGGGACAGGGAAGAAGTTCACCCCTCCACTTT	CASSSRPRGQGRSSPLHF
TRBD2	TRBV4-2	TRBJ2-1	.	TGTGCCAGCAGCCAAGATGGGGCGGGAGGCCGCTTCGAGCAGTTCTTC	CASSQDGAGGRFEQFF
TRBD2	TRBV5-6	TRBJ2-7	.	TGTGCCAGCAGCTCGGGACTAGCGGAATACGAGCAGTACTTC	CASSSGLAEYEQYF
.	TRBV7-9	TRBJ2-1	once	TGTGCCAGCAGCTCGGCGGGGGCCAGGGGCTTCAATGAGCAGTTCTTC	CASSSAGARGFNEQFF
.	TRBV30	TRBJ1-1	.	TGTGCCTGGAGCGGACGGGCGGATACTGAAGCTTTCTTT	CAWSGRADTEAFF
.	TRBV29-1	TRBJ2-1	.	TGCAGCGCCCTGCCTCGGACAACATTGGGCAATGAGCAGTTCTTC	CSALPRTTLGNEQFF
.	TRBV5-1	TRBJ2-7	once	TGCGCCAGCAGCTTGTCCGGTGACGAGCAGTACTTC	CASSLSGDEQYF
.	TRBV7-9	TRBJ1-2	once	TGTGCGACCCCCGCCGTGGATGGCTACACCTTC	CATPAVDGYTF
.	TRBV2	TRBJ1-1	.	TGTGCCAGTACACCGAACACTGAAGCTTTCTTT	CASTPNTEAFF
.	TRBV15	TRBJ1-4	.	TGTGCCACCAGCAGAGATAGGGGAACTGAAAAACTGTTTTTT	CATSRDRGTEKLFF
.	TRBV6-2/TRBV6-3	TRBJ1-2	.	TGTGCCAGCAGTTATGCTCCTAACTATGGCTACACCTTC	CASSYAPNYGYTF
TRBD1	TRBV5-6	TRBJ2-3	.	TGTGCCAGCAGCCGTAGGACAGGGGCTAGCACAGATACGCAGTATTTT	CASSRRTGASTDTQYF
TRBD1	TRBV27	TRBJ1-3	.	TGTGCCAGCAGCCGGACAGGGCCGGGAAACACCATATATTTT	CASSRTGPGNTIYF
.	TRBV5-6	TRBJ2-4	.	TGTGCCAGCAGCTTAGGGGGGGCCAAAAACATTCAGTACTTC	CASSLGGAKNIQYF
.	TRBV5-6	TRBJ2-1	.	TGTGCCAGCAGCTTGCGGTCAATCCGGGGTGAGCAGTTCTTC	CASSLRSIRGEQFF
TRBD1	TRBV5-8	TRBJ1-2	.	TGTGCCAGCAGCATAACCGGGACAGGAGATGGCTACACCTTC	CASSITGTGDGYTF
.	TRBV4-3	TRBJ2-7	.	TGCGCCAGCAGCCAAGAGTGGCTTGGGGACCCCCTCGAAGGGCAGTACTTC	CASSQEWLGDPLEGQYF
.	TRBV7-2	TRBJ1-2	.	TGTGCCAGCAGCCCAAGCCAAGCCCTTAACTATGGCTACACCTTC	CASSPSQALNYGYTF
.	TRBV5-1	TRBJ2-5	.	TGCGCCAGCACCCAATCACCGCGCGGGATAAGAGAGACCCAGTACTTC	CASTQSPRGIRETQYF
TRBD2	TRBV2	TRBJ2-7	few	TGTGCCAGCAGTGAAGCTAGCGGGAGGCGGTACGAGCAGTACTTC	CASSEASGRRYEQYF
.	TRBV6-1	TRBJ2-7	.	TGTGCCAGCAGTGAAGTGGCGTTGAGCTCCTACGAGCAGTACTTC	CASSEVALSSYEQYF
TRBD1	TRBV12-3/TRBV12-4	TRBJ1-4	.	TGTGCCAGCATGCGACAGGGGGATGAAAAACTGTTTTTT	CASMRQGDEKLFF
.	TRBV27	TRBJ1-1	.	TGTGCCAGCAGTTTACTGGACCCGAGGCTGAACACTGAAGCTTTCTTT	CASSLLDPRLNTEAFF
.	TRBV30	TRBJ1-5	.	TGTGCCTGGAGTGTAGCTGGGGATCAGCCCCAGCATTTT	CAWSVAGDQPQHF
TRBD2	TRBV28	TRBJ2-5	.	TGTGCCAGCAAGCCAGGACTAGAGGTTGAGACCCAGTACTTC	CASKPGLEVETQYF
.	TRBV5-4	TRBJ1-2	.	TGTGCCAGCAGCTTGGACGGCTATGGCTACACCTTC	CASSLDGYGYTF
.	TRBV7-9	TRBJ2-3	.	TGTGCCAGCAGCTTAAAGGGTTCCTATACGCAGTATTTT	CASSLKGSYTQYF
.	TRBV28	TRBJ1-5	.	TGTGCCAGCCTGGGTGGGGGAAATCAGCCCCAGCATTTT	CASLGGGNQPQHF
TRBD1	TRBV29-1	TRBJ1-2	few	TGCATCACCTACGGGGGACAGGGTAGAGGAGGCTACACCTTC	CITYGGQGRGGYTF
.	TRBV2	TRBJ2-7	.	TGTGCCAGCAGGGTCGACGGGGCGGGGAACCTGGGCGAGCAGTACTTC	CASRVDGAGNLGEQYF
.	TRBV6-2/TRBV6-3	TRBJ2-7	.	TGTGCCAGCAGTCTTGGACGATCCTACGAGCAGTACTTC	CASSLGRSYEQYF
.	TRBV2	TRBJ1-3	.	TGTGCCAGCAGTGAACAGGGGAAATCTGGAAACACCATATATTTT	CASSEQGKSGNTIYF
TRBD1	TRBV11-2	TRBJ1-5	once	TGTGCCAGCAGCCCCGCCGGACAGGGGGTAAATCAGCCCCAGCATTTT	CASSPAGQGVNQPQHF
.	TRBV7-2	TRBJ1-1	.	TGTGCCAGCAGCTTAGCGCTTTGGGGGGCTGAAGCTTTCTTT	CASSLALWGAEAFF
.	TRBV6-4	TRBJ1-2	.	TGTGCCAGCAGTGAAGTGAGCGTGGGGGGCTACACCTTC	CASSEVSVGGYTF
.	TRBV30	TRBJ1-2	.	TGTGCCTGCAACCAGGGAGCGTATGGCTACACCTTC	CACNQGAYGYTF
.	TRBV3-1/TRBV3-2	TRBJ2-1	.	TGTGCCAGCAGCCAAGGGGATAATGAGCAGTTCTTC	CASSQGDNEQFF
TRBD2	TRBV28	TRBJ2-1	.	TGTGCCAGCAGTTCGGGAGGGGGACCCCACAATGAGCAGTTCTTC	CASSSGGGPHNEQFF
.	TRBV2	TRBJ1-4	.	TGTGCCAGCAGTGAGAGGACAGCATTTGGAAAACTGTTTTTT	CASSERTAFGKLFF
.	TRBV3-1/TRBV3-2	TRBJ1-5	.	TGTGCCAGCAGCCTCTCCCTGACGGCAAATCAGCCCCAGCATTTT	CASSLSLTANQPQHF
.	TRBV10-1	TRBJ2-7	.	TGCGCCAGCAGGTGGTCCCGAGGCGAAGTATTCTACGAGCAGTACTTC	CASRWSRGEVFYEQYF
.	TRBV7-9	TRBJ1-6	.	TGTGCCAGCAGCTTACCAGTTTCACCCCTCCACTTT	CASSLPVSPLHF
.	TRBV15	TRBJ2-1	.	TGTGCCACCAGAATACCCGCCTCCGAGCAGTTCTTC	CATRIPASEQFF
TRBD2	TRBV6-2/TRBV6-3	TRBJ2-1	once	TGTGCCAGCAGTTACTCGACTAGCGGGGTCTACAATGAGCAGTTCTTC	CASSYSTSGVYNEQFF
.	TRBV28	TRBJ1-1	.	TGTGCCAGCAGCCCAGGGACCAACACTGAAGCTTTCTTT	CASSPGTNTEAFF